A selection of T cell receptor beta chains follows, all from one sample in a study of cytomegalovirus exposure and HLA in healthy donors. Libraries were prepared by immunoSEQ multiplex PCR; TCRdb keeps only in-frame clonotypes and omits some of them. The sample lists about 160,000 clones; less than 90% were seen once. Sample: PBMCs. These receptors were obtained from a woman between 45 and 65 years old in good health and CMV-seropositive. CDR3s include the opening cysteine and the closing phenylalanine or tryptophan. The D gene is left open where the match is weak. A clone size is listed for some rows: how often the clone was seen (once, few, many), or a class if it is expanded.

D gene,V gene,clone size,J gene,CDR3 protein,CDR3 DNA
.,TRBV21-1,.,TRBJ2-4,CASGTGPLKNIQYF,TGTGCCAGCGGGACAGGCCCCCTTAAAAACATTCAGTACTTC
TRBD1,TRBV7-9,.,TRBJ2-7,CATVTGGLFYEQYF,TGTGCCACCGTGACAGGGGGGCTATTCTACGAGCAGTACTTC
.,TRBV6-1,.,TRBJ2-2,CASGSRENTGELFF,TGTGCCAGCGGAAGCCGGGAAAACACCGGGGAGCTGTTTTTT
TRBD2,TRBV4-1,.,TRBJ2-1,CASSQSTSGHVNDEQFF,TGCGCCAGCAGCCAATCTACTAGCGGTCACGTCAATGATGAGCAGTTCTTC
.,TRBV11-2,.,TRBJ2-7,CASSLSQGREQYF,TGTGCCAGCAGCTTATCCCAGGGCAGGGAGCAGTACTTC
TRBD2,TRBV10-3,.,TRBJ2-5,CAIRGGEETQYF,TGTGCCATCAGGGGGGGGGAAGAGACCCAGTACTTC
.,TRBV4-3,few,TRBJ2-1,CASSQHGGQIYPGEQFF,TGCGCCAGCAGCCAGCACGGGGGGCAAATATATCCTGGTGAGCAGTTCTTC
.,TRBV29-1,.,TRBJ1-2,CSVVAHGGDGYTF,TGCAGCGTTGTGGCCCATGGAGGCGATGGCTACACCTTC
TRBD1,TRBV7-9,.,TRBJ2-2,CSSSSKGAGYTGELFF,TGTTCCAGCAGCTCCAAGGGGGCAGGGTACACCGGGGAGCTGTTTTTT
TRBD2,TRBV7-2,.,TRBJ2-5,CASSSSGTSGSIQYF,TGTGCCAGCAGCAGCTCCGGGACTAGCGGCTCCATCCAGTACTTC